This TCR beta chain was profiled in a study of blood T cell repertoires in COVID-19. Study-level information: Samples came from the United States, Italy and Spain, spanning acute and convalescent COVID-19. T cells, B-cell-depleted T cells, or PBMCs supplied cDNA or gDNA.

Original methodology: Amplification of reference gene primers provided the estimated nucleated cell counts. The protocol was immunoSEQ multiplex PCR, while the TCRdb copy is restricted to in-frame clones and leaves out a portion. V and J calls and clone size are those listed in that table; D and trimming were worked out from the DNA. The table has roughly 190,000 clones, 85% to 90% seen once. The CDR3 is 16 residues long. V gave up 4 bases and J gave up 3 bases; unmatched junction bases: 11. From germline, CDR1 is SGHDT and CDR2 YYEEEE. V gene TRBV5-6 combines with J gene TRBJ2-3; 7 nucleotides match TRBD1. What was sequenced was peripheral blood. The clonotype originates from a woman aged 55 to 70 with COVID-19, enrolled during active disease. CDR3 protein: CASSPLTGMKTDTQYF. CDR3 in DNA: TGTGCCAGCAGCCCATTGACAGGGATGAAGACAGATACGCAGTATTTT.